This T cell receptor (beta chain) was retrieved from a study of identifying expanded T cells in peripheral blood. The data were produced by immunoSEQ multiplex PCR, yet TCRdb's version contains in-frame clones alone and is incomplete. The sample lists about 100,000 clones, approximately 90% occurring once. General study points: Clone count variance between roughly two-week samples rose with total template count. Differentially abundant clones: about 1.2 between replicates, about 15 at about 13 days, 18 to 20 at four.

CDR1 is SGDLS, CDR2 YYNGEE, per germline. V lost 3 bases to trimming and J lost 14 bases, with 24 bases between them. The CDR3 sequence is 15 residues long. Remarks on this clone: No antigen is known for it.

The clonotype was recovered from a person between 18 and 75 years old in good health. The source material was blood. J is TRBJ2-1 and V is TRBV9, with TRBD2 as a possible D gene (6 bases). CDR3 DNA: TGTGCCAGCAGCGGACAGAGGGACCCCCTACGGAGGGAGTTCTTC. It encodes CASSGQRDPLRREFF.